The 16 T cell receptor beta chains given below trace back to one sample, sequenced in a study of regulatory T cells in long-lasting Graves disease. The authors built TCR beta libraries using iRepertoire HTBI primers and Arm-PCR of CDR3 regions. TCRdb processed the multiplex PCR reads anew with MiXCR; each CDR3 protein has one entry. The data contain approximately 390,000 distinct CDR3 sequences, about a sixth of them singletons. Time point described: newly diagnosed GD, antithyroid drugs for less than 3 months. Following extraction of RNA from PBMCs, that RNA was used to make the TCR library. Separately, the same data were catalogued under a study of T cells in Graves' hyperthyroidism and ophthalmopathy.

Sequenced here: peripheral blood mononuclear cells (PBMCs), sampled at new diagnosis, from a patient treated with antithyroid drugs. Receptors originate from a woman aged 18 to 35 with Graves disease.

V gene TRBV18 combines with J gene TRBJ2-7, with D perhaps matching TRBD1 (6 bases). This CDR3 spans 16 amino acids. V was clipped by 3 bases and J by 1 base, with 16 bases between them. CDR1 is KGHSH, CDR2 LQKENI, per germline. CDR3 sequence: CASSPRFGGRSYEQYF. CDR3 nucleotides: TGTGCCAGCTCACCGAGGTTTGGGGGCAGGTCCTACGAGCAGTACTTC.

This clonotype was seen a handful of times. This chain connects TRBV29-1 to TRBJ1-2, with 7 bases identical to TRBD1. CDR1 and CDR2 from the germline V gene are SQVTM and ANQGSEA. The length of the CDR3 is 12 residues. With V trimmed by 4 bases and J by 7 bases, 6 bases remained unmatched. The CDR3, as DNA: TGCAGCGTTGTAAGGGGGCAGGTTGGCTACACCTTC. Translation: CSVVRGQVGYTF.

This clonotype has just a few counts. V and J are TRBV5-4 and TRBJ1-2, with D tentatively TRBD1 (5 bases). Per the germline V gene, CDR1 is SGHNT and CDR2 is YYREEE (reference sequence). This CDR3 comprises 13 residues. Trimming shortened V by 3 bases and J by 3 bases, and 9 bases separated the two germline ends. The CDR3 DNA follows: TGTGCCAGCAGCTGGGGGGGTGACTATGGCTACACCTTC. Amino acids: CASSWGGDYGYTF.

This clonotype was seen repeatedly, ten times or more. The J gene is TRBJ2-1, the V gene TRBV11-3; 7 positions agree with TRBD1. J gave up 6 bases and V 4 bases, and 9 bases lay outside the gene matches. Germline V lookup: CDR1 SGHNT, CDR2 YENEEA. CDR3 length: 15 residues. In nucleotides, the CDR3 is TGTGCCAGCAGCTACGGGCAGGGGGTTTTCAATGAGCAGTTCTTC. This translates into CASSYGQGVFNEQFF. Using reference TRBV11-3 and TRBJ2-1 for the parts outside the CDR3, the full variable domain is EAGVVQSPRYKIIEKKQPVAFWCNPISGHNTLYWYLQNLGQGPELLIRYENEEAVDDSQLPKDRFSAERLKGVDSTLKIQPAELGDSAVYLCASSYGQGVFNEQFFGPGTRLTVL.

This clonotype was detected only a few times. The CDR3 DNA is TGCGCCAGCAGCTTGGGTTCCCTCGAGGGTCCCGGCTACACCTTC. Its protein product is CASSLGSLEGPGYTF. The chain employs TRBV5-1 and TRBJ1-2; no definite D call. The CDR3 has 15 amino acids. CDR1 and CDR2 (germline): SGHRS, YFSETQ. V lost 0 bases and J lost 8, with 17 bases in between.

This clonotype was observed a handful of times. The rearrangement links TRBV7-2 to TRBJ1-5; D unresolved. V lost 2 bases to trimming and J lost 6 bases, with 11 bases between them. The germline gives CDR1 SGHTA, CDR2 FQGNSA. The CDR3 is 14 amino acids. The CDR3 DNA reads TGTGCCAGCAGCTTATCCCAAGAAGGTCAGCCCCAGCATTTT. It is translated as CASSLSQEGQPQHF.

This clonotype was observed many times. The gene calls are TRBV3-1 and TRBJ2-7; D call uncertain. CDR1 and CDR2 (germline): LGHDT, YNNKEL (reference sequence). The ends were cut back, 4 bases at V and 2 bases at J, with 9 bases in the middle. There are 13 residues in the CDR3. In DNA, the CDR3 is TGTGCCAGCAGCCGACTGTCGACCTACGAGCAGTACTTC. Translation: CASSRLSTYEQYF.

As for this clonotype: One end of the junction is discordant with germline, which a read error may explain. The rearrangement links TRBV5-1 to TRBJ2-6; possibly TRBD1 or TRBD2 for D (5 bases each). Germline CDR1 and CDR2: SGHRS and YFSETQ. This CDR3 contains 14 residues. DNA for the CDR3: TGTGCCAGCAGCTATACTAGACAGAGAGGCGTCCTGACTTTC. Encoded protein: CASSYTRQRGVLTF. Filled out from reference TRBV5-1 and TRBJ2-6, the complete variable domain reads KAGVTQTPRYLIKTRGQQVTLSCSPISGHRSVSWYQQTPGQGLQFLFEYFSETQRNKGNFPGRFSGRQFSNSRSEMNVSTLELGDSALYLCASSYTRQRGVLTFGAGSRLTVL.

Regarding this clonotype: A far larger clone is one base from this, pointing to a likely read error. In DNA, the CDR3 is TGTGCCAGCAGTTATCCGGGGGCTTACGAGCAGCACTTC. Protein: CASSYPGAYEQHF. The rearrangement links TRBV6-9 to TRBJ2-7; the D call may be TRBD1 or TRBD2 (6 bases each). Germline CDR1 and CDR2: MNHGY and SVAAGI. The CDR3 covers 13 residues.

This clonotype was seen a few times. The genes are TRBV28 and TRBJ1-1; 7 nucleotides agree with TRBD1. The V segment lost 4 bases and the J segment 6 bases; nucleotides outside the gene matches: 8. This CDR3 region has 14 residues. Germline assignment: CDR1 MDHEN and CDR2 SYDVKM. CDR3 DNA: TGTGCCAGCAGTTCTTTTCACCAGGGGGCTGAAGCTTTCTTT. Translating gives CASSSFHQGAEAFF.

The table lists this clonotype with many counts. V and J are TRBV11-2 and TRBJ2-7; 12 positions match TRBD1. The CDR3 is 18 amino acids. CDR1 and CDR2 from the germline V gene are SGHAT and FQNNGV. The junction had 8 bases not matched to a gene; V was cut back by 1 base and J by 1 base. Written as DNA, the CDR3 is TGTGCCAGCAGCTTAGTTAACCGGGACAGGGGGCGTTCCTACGAGCAGTACTTC. This sequence encodes CASSLVNRDRGRSYEQYF.

This clonotype was observed many times. The chain carries TRBV30 and TRBJ1-2; D is ambiguous. The germline V and J ends were trimmed by 1 base and 8 bases, with 14 bases remaining between them. The CDR3 runs 13 residues. Germline values: CDR1 GTSNPN, CDR2 SVGIG (reference sequence). The CDR3 sequence is CAWSGEREGGYTF. For the CDR3, the DNA is TGTGCCTGGAGTGGAGAAAGGGAAGGCGGCTACACCTTC.

Ten or more counts support this clonotype. This rearrangement joins TRBV18 to TRBJ2-1; 10 nucleotides match TRBD2. V trimming: 0 bases; J trimming: 5 bases; junction bases outside the gene matches: 4. Looked up from germline, CDR1 is KGHSH and CDR2 is LQKENI. This CDR3 spans 16 amino acids. Here the CDR3 reads CASSPPIAGGDNEQFF. The CDR3 region has the DNA TGTGCCAGCTCACCACCGATAGCGGGGGGCGACAATGAGCAGTTCTTC.

This clonotype was recorded a few times. The V call is TRBV6-1, the J call TRBJ2-1; 7 bases are a match to TRBD2. CDR3 length: 12 amino acids. Germline-derived CDR1 and CDR2 are MNHNS and SASEGT. The V and J ends lost 6 bases and 8 bases, in that order; junction bases with no gene match: 4. The CDR3, as DNA: TGTGCCAGCAGCGAGAGCGGGGATGAGCAGTTCTTC. Encoded protein: CASSESGDEQFF.

This clonotype has more than one count but fewer than ten. The CDR3 region has the DNA TGTGCCAGTAGTATTGACAGACGTCAGCCCCAGCATTTT. Protein product: CASSIDRRQPQHF. The chain couples TRBV19 to TRBJ1-5; weak D call: TRBD1 (5 bases). Looked up from germline, CDR1 is LNHDA and CDR2 is SQIVND (reference sequence). V was trimmed by 3 bases and J by 6 bases, leaving 9 bases between them. The CDR3 length is 13 residues. The variable domain in full, completed from reference TRBV19 and TRBJ1-5, reads DGGITQSPKYLFRKEGQNVTLSCEQNLNHDAMYWYRQDPGQGLRLIYYSQIVNDFQKGDIAEGYSVSREKKESFPLTVTSAQKNPTAFYLCASSIDRRQPQHFGDGTRLSIL.

This clonotype showed up many times. V is TRBV12-3 or TRBV12-4 and J is TRBJ1-4; D not certain. Trimming removed 3 bases from V and 0 bases from J, with 8 bases in between. This CDR3 has 15 residues. In DNA, the CDR3 is TGTGCCAGCAGTTTGGGTCTAACAACTAATGAAAAACTGTTTTTT. Its protein is CASSLGLTTNEKLFF.